This T cell receptor beta chain was documented in a study of cytomegalovirus exposure and HLA in healthy donors (dated by TCRdb to the late 2010s). General notes on the study: According to an earlier analysis of 587 of the donors, some 180 million T cells yielded roughly 110 million unique TCR beta sequences and about 280 Gb of sequence data. Rather than drawing on any new phenotypic data, the later analysis identified candidate immune exposures from TCR beta sequences and the way those sequences occurred across donors. The study profiled the T cell repertoires of 550 to 700 subjects by immunosequencing and related them to cytomegalovirus serostatus. Typing coverage varied by locus: roughly 629-630 donors for A, B, C, DRB1 and DQB1; roughly 500 for DQA1; over 600 for DPA1; 450 to 480 for DPB1. A later analysis re-analyzed previously published TCR beta repertoires from approximately 670 donors and added high-resolution HLA genotyping to study TCR occurrence patterns. An early release covering 500 to 750 HLA-typed donors comprised roughly 300 gigabases of sequencing data and tens of millions of unique TCR sequences. High-throughput TCR immunosequencing, statistical association of individual TCRs with disease status, and machine learning were combined to predict cytomegalovirus infection status. Besides the first cohort of approximately 670 subjects, a separate validation cohort made up of some 110 different subjects was used. The genetic ancestry cluster associated with self-reported Caucasian donors included around 76% of the roughly 400 genotyped donors. Roughly 5 DR-DQ haplotypes were handled as single units for association and clustering because linkage in the cohort was strong. Across some 400 genotyped donors of the cohort, an average of 235,054 unique TCR beta nucleotide sequences per donor were sequenced, and roughly a sixth of those sequences were non-productive. Genome-wide SNP genotypes for about 60% of the 666 donors were used in a later genetic analysis, which treated that subset as a discovery cohort. To decide whether each TCR beta V gene segment behaved as functional or pseudogenic, an earlier analysis of 587 of the donors relied on high-throughput TCR beta sequencing. HLA typing covered class I and class II loci at four-digit resolution. Donor age, sex, ethnicity and CMV serostatus were compiled together with the repertoire data. Every discovery cohort repertoire had been produced on one sequencing platform. The aim of the study was to test whether cataloging public T cell receptors could identify signatures of past pathogen exposure. What the research found in general, with its limitations: The authors suggested that the approach could potentially be extended to other disease states and immunological phenotypes. Most CMV-associated TCR beta chains appeared to be HLA-restricted in a later analysis, and the HLA associations seemed to be driven largely by CMV exposure. The classifier was reported to diagnose cytomegalovirus status with high specificity and sensitivity in both the original cohort and the validation cohort. In an earlier analysis of about 540 of the donors, most TCR beta V segments were observed in productive rearrangements about 87% or about 30% of the time, broadly matching IMGT annotations. Immune exposure information for the cohort was limited to CMV serostatus. A later analysis found that TCR association rates varied across HLA loci, with DRB1 alleles showing the most associated TCRs and HLA-C alleles the fewest. Because HLA typing was unavailable for some donors at each locus, only the typed subset was used in association tests. Several of the top co-occurrence clusters appeared to be linked to parvovirus B19, influenza, CMV and Epstein-Barr virus, according to a later analysis. Linkage disequilibrium might explain the correlated functional status among segregating V segments, but an unknown experimental factor could not be ruled out. In a later analysis, some 17,000 TCR beta sequences were associated with specific HLA alleles at a false discovery rate of 0.05. Compared with equally common non-associated chains, HLA-associated TCR beta chains in a later analysis were more clonally expanded and had lower generation probabilities. A later genetic analysis reported fewer N-insertions in productive TCRs among donors in an Asian-associated ancestry cluster than the roughly 620-donor mean. The cohort was sequenced for TCR beta chains only, and without alpha or paired-chain data the features that could be detected were limited. A further reported finding was that TCR beta sequences accurately predicted the HLA-A and HLA-B alleles for most subjects in the first cohort. A cluster of highly shared sequence variants was judged likely to represent a technical artifact of the sequencing pipeline. In vitro tests confirmed that a few of the cytomegalovirus-associated TCR beta chains recognize cytomegalovirus antigens. An association between a missense DCLRE1C variant and V-gene and J-gene trimming of TCR beta chains was found in a later genetic analysis and replicated in an independent cohort. In the study, about 150 TCR beta chains were listed as associated with cytomegalovirus. Strong co-occurrence of HLA alleles, especially DR and DQ, made assigning TCR associations to individual alleles difficult. Some IMGT-functional V segments, including TRBV6-2 and TRBV6-3, could not be told apart with the 87-base-pair reads, so those segments were excluded. Because counts were too low, fewer than 20 rarely observed V segments, including chromosome 9 orphons, were excluded from the earlier analysis of roughly 580 of the donors. Roughly uniform sequencing depth across donors was assumed in presence/absence analyses, although this assumption may not hold. Most TCR sequences were observed very rarely across donors, whereas some public TCRs were present in many individuals.

This clone came up a few times. Its antigen is still unknown. No base-level quality is on record; no much larger clone is a single base apart. The cohort comprised 666 healthy bone marrow donors. At the time of sampling, every cohort member was nominally healthy, though immune exposures that went unrecorded were likely present. The donor tested CMV seronegative and was one of the 352 seronegative cohort members. A peripheral blood sample was collected from each donor, and TCR beta sequencing was performed on peripheral blood mononuclear cells. The Qiagen DNeasy Blood Extraction Kit was used to extract genomic DNA from the blood cell samples. Libraries were prepared through the immunoSEQ multiplex PCR assay. The multiplex PCR relied on a mix of 60 forward primers for TCR Vbeta segments and 13 reverse primers for TCR Jbeta segments. A multiplex PCR assay on genomic DNA amplified the CDR3 region of rearranged TCR beta genes. The amplified TCR beta libraries were sequenced on the Illumina HiSeq System as 87-base-pair reads. As for the original processing: Across the 500 to 850 repertoires, a later analysis counted approximately 83 million unique TCR beta chains, approximately 10 million of which were shared by at least two donors. Raw reads were error-corrected and collapsed into unique sequences by a nearest-neighbor algorithm in which closely related sequences were merged to remove PCR and sequencing errors. CDR3 sequences were aligned to IMGT reference sequences to assign V, D and J gene segments. For a sequence to be retained, a match of at least six nucleotides was required to both a V gene segment and a J gene segment. Rearrangements were called productive when the CDR3 lacked stop codons and stayed in frame with V and J; all others were non-productive. Following IMGT convention, CDR3 was defined as the stretch from the second conserved V-encoded cysteine up to the conserved J-encoded phenylalanine. In an earlier analysis of some 550 of the donors, sequences lacking an unambiguous match to a single V gene segment were excluded. In an earlier analysis of a few hundred of the donors, a V segment was called functional when productive rearrangements were above 56.7%, and segregating when the standard deviation between donors exceeded 5%. A statistical classification framework was developed to diagnose cytomegalovirus status using the catalog of TCR beta chain sequences. V and J gene assignment, in a later analysis, came from comparing TCR nucleotide sequences with IMGT/GENE-DB human TR gene sequences. In a later analysis, CDR3 sequences and most-parsimonious VDJ recombination scenarios were assigned using the TCRdist pipeline. In a later analysis, each TCR beta chain was defined by its CDR3 amino acid sequence together with its V-gene family, and reads lacking a unique V-gene family were excluded. As a way to deal with suspected cross-contamination and a sequencing artifact, a later analysis dropped approximately 590 nucleotide sequences that were highly shared and had low generation probability. A later analysis calculated a clonal expansion index for each public chain from normalized within-repertoire ranks of inferred template counts. In a later analysis, generation probabilities were computed using a VDJ recombination model fitted to out-of-frame rearrangements, and the results were checked against IGoR. Hypergeometric tests were used in a later analysis to score TCR-TCR, TCR-HLA and TCR-CMV co-occurrence, with a repertoire-size bias correction applied to the TCR pairs. To estimate false discovery rates, a later analysis permuted the HLA or CMV assignments 20 times. A later analysis grouped co-occurring TCRs with DBSCAN, adding TCRdist sequence similarity when clustering within HLA-allele-positive subsets. For co-occurrence clustering, repertoires with fewer than 30,000 or more than 120,000 public chains were excluded, along with five or six repertoires with anomalous nucleotide sharing. TCRdb holds this immuneACCESS table with in-frame rearrangements only. Some clones are missing; in checked studies, unresolved V genes explain under half, and the rest has no known cause. From that table come the V and J calls and clone size; the DNA was used to work out D and trimming. For this sample there are around 35,000 clones; around 70% appear just once. 6.3% of the sample comes from the top ten.

A distance of 15 bases separates the germline ends of V and J, which lose 3 bases and 10 bases respectively. From the cysteine through the phenylalanine, the CDR3 covers 13 amino acids. Just the 39-base CDR3 DNA is kept, in frame starting at base 1. CDR1 and CDR2 (KGHSH, LQKENI) derive from the germline V gene. The sequence links TRBV18 to TRBJ1-1; the D gene is unclear. The sequence derives from a young man in good health and CMV-seronegative. The sequenced sample consisted of PBMCs. The DNA sequence is given as TGTGCCAGCTCACCTCTACCCACAGAGGGAGCTTTCTTT. It translates to CASSPLPTEGAFF.